Sequencing of this TCR beta chain was carried out in a study of shared clonotypes between healthy human individuals. Whole-study findings and limits: Large sequencing depth failed to make sorted-subset sequencing complete, rarefaction showed.

CD4+ cells underwent separation, giving CD45RA+ naive and CD45RA-negative memory subsets. Genomic DNA of each subset was evenly split across several immunoSEQ plates. Using immunoSEQ multiplex PCR, the repertoire was profiled, and TCRdb retains in-frame clones only, with some absent. The table shows under 1,100,000 clones, with around 76% occurring only once. Points on this clone: Its antigen is as yet unknown. The same CDR3 also results from other DNA sequences found in this sample.

V was trimmed by 0 bases and J by 3 bases, leaving 3 bases between them. Germline CDR1 reads SGHKS; CDR2 reads YYEKEE (reference sequence). CDR3 length: 12 residues. The clonotype originates from a man aged 18-30 years in good health. The sample comprised memory CD4+ T cells sorted from blood. The subset denotes: CD45RA-negative fraction. The V and J genes are TRBV5-5 and TRBJ1-1, with unresolved D. The CDR3 loop reads CASSLGDTEAFF. The CDR3 nucleotides read TGTGCCAGCAGCTTGGGGGACACTGAAGCTTTCTTT.